This TCR beta chain came from a study of T cells after yellow fever vaccination. TCRdb reprocessed the 5' RACE reads via MiXCR and lists one record per CDR3 protein. The table has nearly 550,000 distinct CDR3 sequences, 15% to 20% seen once. Trimming stripped 4 bases from V and 5 bases from J, with 9 bases between. Germline V CDR1 and CDR2: SQVTM, ANQGSEA. There are 11 residues in the CDR3. The sequencing used PBMCs, collected 15 days after the yellow fever booster vaccination. The TCR originated in a man aged 25-45 years who received the YFV17D yellow fever vaccine. The gene calls are TRBV29-1 and TRBJ2-7; a weak D match, TRBD1 (5 bases). In nucleotides, the CDR3 is TGCAGCGTTGCAGGGTATGACGAGCAGTACTTC. This codes for CSVAGYDEQYF.